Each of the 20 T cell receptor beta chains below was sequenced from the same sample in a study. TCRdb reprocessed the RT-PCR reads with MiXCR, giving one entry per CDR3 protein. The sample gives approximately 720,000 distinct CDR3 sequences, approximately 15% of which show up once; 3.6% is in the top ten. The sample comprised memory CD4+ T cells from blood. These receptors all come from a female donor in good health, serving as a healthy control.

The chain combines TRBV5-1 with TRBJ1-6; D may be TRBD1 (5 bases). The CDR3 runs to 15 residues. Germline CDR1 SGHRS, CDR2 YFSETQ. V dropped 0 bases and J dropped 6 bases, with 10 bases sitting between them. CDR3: CASSLEPDSNSPLHF. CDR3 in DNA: TGCGCCAGCAGCTTGGAACCCGACAGTAATTCACCCCTCCACTTT.

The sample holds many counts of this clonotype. The CDR3 loop reads CSARGPGLAGGERDTQYF. The CDR3 coding sequence is TGCAGTGCTAGAGGGCCGGGACTAGCGGGAGGAGAAAGGGATACGCAGTATTTT. The V gene is TRBV20-1, the J gene TRBJ2-3; TRBD2 agrees at 15 bases. The CDR3 is 18 amino acids. CDR1 is DFQATT, CDR2 SNEGSKA, per germline (reference sequence). The V gene end was trimmed by 1 base and the J gene end by 6 bases; junction bases not matched to a gene: 11.

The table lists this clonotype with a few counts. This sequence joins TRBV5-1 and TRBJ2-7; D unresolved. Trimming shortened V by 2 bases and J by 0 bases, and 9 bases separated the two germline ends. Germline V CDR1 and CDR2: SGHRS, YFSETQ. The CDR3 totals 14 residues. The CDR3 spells CASSFQVSSYEQYF. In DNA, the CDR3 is TGCGCCAGCAGCTTTCAGGTGAGCTCCTACGAGCAGTACTTC.

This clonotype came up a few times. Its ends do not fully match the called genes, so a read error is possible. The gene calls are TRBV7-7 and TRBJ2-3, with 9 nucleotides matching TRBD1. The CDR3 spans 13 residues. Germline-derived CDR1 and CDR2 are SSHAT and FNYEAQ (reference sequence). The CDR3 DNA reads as TGTGCTAGCAGCACGGACAGGGGAGATACGCAGTATTTT. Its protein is CASSTDRGDTQYF.

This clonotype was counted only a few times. CDR3 region: CSAVDRVRQETQYF. The CDR3 nucleotides read TGCAGTGCCGTTGACAGGGTTCGGCAAGAGACCCAGTACTTC. The chain is built from TRBV20-1 and TRBJ2-5, with TRBD1 matching 7 bases. In germline, CDR1 is DFQATT, CDR2 SNEGSKA (reference sequence). V was pared by 6 bases and J by 2 bases, with 9 bases of the junction left unmatched. CDR3 size: 14 residues.

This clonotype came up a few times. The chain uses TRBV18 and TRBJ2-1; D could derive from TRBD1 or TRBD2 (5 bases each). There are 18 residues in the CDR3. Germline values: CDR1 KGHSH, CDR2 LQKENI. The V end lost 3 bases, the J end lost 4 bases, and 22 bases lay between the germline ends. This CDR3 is CASSPGRVNEGTYNEQFF. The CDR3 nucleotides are TGTGCCAGCTCACCTGGGCGTGTGAATGAAGGGACGTACAATGAGCAGTTCTTC. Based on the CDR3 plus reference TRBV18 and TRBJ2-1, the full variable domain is NAGVMQNPRHLVRRRGQEARLRCSPMKGHSHVYWYRQLPEEGLKFMVYLQKENIIDESGMPKERFSAEFPKEGPSILRIQQVVRGDSAAYFCASSPGRVNEGTYNEQFFGPGTRLTVL.

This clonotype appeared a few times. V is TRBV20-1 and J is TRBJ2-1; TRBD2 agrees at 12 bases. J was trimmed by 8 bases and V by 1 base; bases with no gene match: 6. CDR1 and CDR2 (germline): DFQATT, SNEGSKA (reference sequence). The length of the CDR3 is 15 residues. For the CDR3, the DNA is TGCAGTGCTAGAGTAAGACTAGCGGGAGTGCATGAGCAGTTCTTC. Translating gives CSARVRLAGVHEQFF.

DNA of the CDR3: TGCGCCAGCAGCGCGGGACAGTATGGCTACACCTTC. It codes for CASSAGQYGYTF. V is TRBV5-1 and J is TRBJ1-2, with 7 nucleotides matching TRBD1. Germline-derived CDR1 and CDR2 are SGHRS and YFSETQ. Trimming at V came to 4 bases and at J to 5 bases, leaving 2 bases not matched to a gene. The CDR3 extends over 12 amino acids.

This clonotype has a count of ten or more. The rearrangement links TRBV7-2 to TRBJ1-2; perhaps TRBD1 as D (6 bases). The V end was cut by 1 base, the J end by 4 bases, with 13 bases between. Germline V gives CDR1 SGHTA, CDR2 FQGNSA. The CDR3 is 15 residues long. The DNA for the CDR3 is TGTGCCAGCAGCTTAGATTCACGACAGGTCTATGGCTACACCTTC. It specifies CASSLDSRQVYGYTF.

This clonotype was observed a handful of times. The CDR3 coding sequence is TGCGCCAGCAGCTTGGGGACAGATTATCAGCCCCAGCATTTT. This sequence encodes CASSLGTDYQPQHF. The chain recombines TRBV5-1 with TRBJ1-5; possibly TRBD1 for D (6 bases). V dropped 0 bases and J dropped 5 bases, with 9 bases sitting between them. In germline, CDR1 is SGHRS, CDR2 YFSETQ. CDR3 size: 14 residues. Filled out from reference TRBV5-1 and TRBJ1-5, the complete variable domain reads KAGVTQTPRYLIKTRGQQVTLSCSPISGHRSVSWYQQTPGQGLQFLFEYFSETQRNKGNFPGRFSGRQFSNSRSEMNVSTLELGDSALYLCASSLGTDYQPQHFGDGTRLSIL.

The CDR3 coding sequence is TGCGCCAGCAGCTTGTCACCAGGGCTAGCGGGAGACGAGCAGTACTTC. Protein sequence: CASSLSPGLAGDEQYF. V usage is TRBV5-1 and J usage is TRBJ2-7; 10 bases fit TRBD2. V was clipped by 1 base and J by 5 bases; unmatched bases: 9. Looked up from germline, CDR1 is SGHRS and CDR2 is YFSETQ. CDR3 length equals 16 residues.

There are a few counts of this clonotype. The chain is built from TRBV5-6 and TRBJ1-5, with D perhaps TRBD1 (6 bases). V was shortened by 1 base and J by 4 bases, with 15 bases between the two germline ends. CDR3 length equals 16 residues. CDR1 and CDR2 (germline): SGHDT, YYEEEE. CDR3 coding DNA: TGTGCCAGCAGCTTGTCGGGGGGCAGTTGGAATCAGCCCCAGCATTTT. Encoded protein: CASSLSGGSWNQPQHF. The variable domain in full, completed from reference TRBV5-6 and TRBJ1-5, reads DAGVTQSPTHLIKTRGQQVTLRCSPKSGHDTVSWYQQALGQGPQFIFQYYEEEERQRGNFPDRFSGHQFPNYSSELNVNALLLGDSALYLCASSLSGGSWNQPQHFGDGTRLSIL.

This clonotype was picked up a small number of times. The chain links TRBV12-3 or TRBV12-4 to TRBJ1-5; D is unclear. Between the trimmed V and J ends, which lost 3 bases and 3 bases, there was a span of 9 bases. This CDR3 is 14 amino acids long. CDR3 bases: TGTGCCAGCAGTTTGTCTCAGTTCAATCAGCCCCAGCATTTT. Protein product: CASSLSQFNQPQHF.

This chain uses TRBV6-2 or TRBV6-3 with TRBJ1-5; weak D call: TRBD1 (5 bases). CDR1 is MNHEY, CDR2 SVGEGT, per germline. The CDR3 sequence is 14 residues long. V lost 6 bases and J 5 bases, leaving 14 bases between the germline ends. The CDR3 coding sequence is TGTGCCAGCAGCCCTCACCGGGACGATCAGCCCCAGCATTTT. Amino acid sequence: CASSPHRDDQPQHF.

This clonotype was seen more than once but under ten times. CDR3 sequence reads: CASSSHYYEQYF. In nucleotides, the CDR3 is TGTGCCAGCAGCTCCCATTATTACGAGCAGTACTTC. This chain joins TRBV3-1 and TRBJ2-7; D is undetermined. V lost 5 bases and J lost 4, with 9 bases in between. CDR1 is LGHDT and CDR2 is YNNKEL in the germline V gene (reference sequence). The CDR3 is 12 amino acids.

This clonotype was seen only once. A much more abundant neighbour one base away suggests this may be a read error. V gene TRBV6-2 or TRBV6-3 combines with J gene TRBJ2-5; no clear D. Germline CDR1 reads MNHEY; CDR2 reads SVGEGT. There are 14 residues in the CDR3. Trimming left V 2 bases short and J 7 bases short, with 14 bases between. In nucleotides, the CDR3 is TGTGCCAGCAGTTACCTGACACGGGCTGGGACCCAGTACTTC. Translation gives CASSYLTRAGTQYF.

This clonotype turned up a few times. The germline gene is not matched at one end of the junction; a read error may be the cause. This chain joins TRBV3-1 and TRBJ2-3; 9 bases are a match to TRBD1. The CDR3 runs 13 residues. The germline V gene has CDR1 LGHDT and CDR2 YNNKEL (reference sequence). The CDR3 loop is CASSKETGGAQYF. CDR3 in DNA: TGTGCCAGCAGCAAAGAAACAGGGGGCGCGCAGTATTTT.

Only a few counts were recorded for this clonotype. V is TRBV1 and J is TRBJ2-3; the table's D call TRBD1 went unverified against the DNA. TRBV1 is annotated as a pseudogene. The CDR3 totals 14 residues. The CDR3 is CTSSHAGGTDTQYF. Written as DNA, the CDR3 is TGCACCAGCAGCCATGCGGGGGGCACAGATACGCAGTATTTT.

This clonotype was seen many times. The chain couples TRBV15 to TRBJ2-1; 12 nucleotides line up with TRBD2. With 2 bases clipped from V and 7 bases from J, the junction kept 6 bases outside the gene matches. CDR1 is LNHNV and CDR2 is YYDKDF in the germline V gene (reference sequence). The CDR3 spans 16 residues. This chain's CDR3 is CATSRSLAGGSNEQFF. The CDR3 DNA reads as TGTGCCACCAGCAGATCACTAGCGGGAGGCTCGAATGAGCAGTTCTTC.

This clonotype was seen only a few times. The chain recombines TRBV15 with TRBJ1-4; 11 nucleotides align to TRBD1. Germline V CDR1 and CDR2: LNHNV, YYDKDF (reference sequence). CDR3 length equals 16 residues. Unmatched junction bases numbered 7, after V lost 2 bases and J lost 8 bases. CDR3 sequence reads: CATSRSQGTGGEKLFF. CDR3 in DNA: TGTGCCACCAGCAGATCCCAAGGGACAGGGGGGGAAAAACTGTTTTTT.